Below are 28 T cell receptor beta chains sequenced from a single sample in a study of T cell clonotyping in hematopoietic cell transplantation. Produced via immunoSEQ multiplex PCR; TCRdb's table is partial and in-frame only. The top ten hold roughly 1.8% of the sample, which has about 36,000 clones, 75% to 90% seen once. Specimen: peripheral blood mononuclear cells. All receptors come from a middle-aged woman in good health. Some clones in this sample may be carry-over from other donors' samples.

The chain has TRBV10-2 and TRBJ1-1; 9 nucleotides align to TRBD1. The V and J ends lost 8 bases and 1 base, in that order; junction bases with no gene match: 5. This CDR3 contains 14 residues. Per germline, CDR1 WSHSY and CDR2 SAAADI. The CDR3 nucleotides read TGCGCCAGCTGCCCGGGACAGGGGAACACTGAAGCTTTCTTT. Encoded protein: CASCPGQGNTEAFF.

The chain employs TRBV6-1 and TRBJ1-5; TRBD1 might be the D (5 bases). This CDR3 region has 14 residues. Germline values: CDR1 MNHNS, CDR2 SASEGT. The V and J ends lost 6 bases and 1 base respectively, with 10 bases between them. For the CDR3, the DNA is TGTGCCAGCAGCAGCACAGGAAGCAATCAGCCCCAGCATTTT. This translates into CASSSTGSNQPQHF.

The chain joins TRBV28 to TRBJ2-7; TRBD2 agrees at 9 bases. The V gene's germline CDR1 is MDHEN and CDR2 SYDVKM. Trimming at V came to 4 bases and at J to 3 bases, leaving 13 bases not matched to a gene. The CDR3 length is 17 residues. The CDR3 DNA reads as TGTGCCAGCAGTTCTCACTCGAGGCTAGCGGGGCGCTACGAGCAGTACTTC. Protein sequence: CASSSHSRLAGRYEQYF. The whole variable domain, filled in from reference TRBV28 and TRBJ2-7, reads DVKVTQSSRYLVKRTGEKVFLECVQDMDHENMFWYRQDPGLGLRLIYFSYDVKMKEKGDIPEGYSVSREKKERFSLILESASTNQTSMYLCASSSHSRLAGRYEQYFGPGTRLTVT.

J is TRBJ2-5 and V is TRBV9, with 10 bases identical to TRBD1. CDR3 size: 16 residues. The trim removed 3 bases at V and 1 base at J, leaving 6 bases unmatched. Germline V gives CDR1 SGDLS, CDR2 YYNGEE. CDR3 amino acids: CASSAGTGEGQETQYF. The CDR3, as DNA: TGTGCCAGCAGCGCTGGGACAGGGGAGGGCCAAGAGACCCAGTACTTC.

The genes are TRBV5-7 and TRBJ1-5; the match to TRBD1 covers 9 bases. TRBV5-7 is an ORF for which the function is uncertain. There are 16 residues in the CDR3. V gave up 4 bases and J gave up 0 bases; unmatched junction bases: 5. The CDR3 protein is CASSKDRGLSNQPQHF. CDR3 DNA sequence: TGTGCCAGCAGCAAGGACAGGGGACTTAGCAATCAGCCCCAGCATTTT.

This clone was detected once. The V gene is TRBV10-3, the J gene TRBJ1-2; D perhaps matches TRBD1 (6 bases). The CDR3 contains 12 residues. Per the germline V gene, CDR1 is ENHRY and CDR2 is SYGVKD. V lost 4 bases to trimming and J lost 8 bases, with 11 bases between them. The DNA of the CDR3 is TGTGCCATCAGTGCACGACAGGTCGGCTACACCTTC. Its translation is CAISARQVGYTF.

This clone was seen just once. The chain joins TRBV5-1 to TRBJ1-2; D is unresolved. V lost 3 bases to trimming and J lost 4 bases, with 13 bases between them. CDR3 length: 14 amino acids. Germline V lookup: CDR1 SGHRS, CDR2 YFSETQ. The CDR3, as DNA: TGCGCCAGCAGCTGGGAGGAACGGGGCTATGGCTACACCTTC. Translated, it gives CASSWEERGYGYTF.

CDR3 sequence: CASSLALGGTDTQYF. CDR3 bases: TGTGCCAGCAGCTTAGCGCTGGGGGGCACAGATACGCAGTATTTT. The chain uses TRBV7-2 and TRBJ2-3, with D tentatively TRBD1 or TRBD2 (5 bases each). The CDR3 has 15 amino acids. Germline V lookup: CDR1 SGHTA, CDR2 FQGNSA. The ends were cut back, 0 bases at V and 1 base at J, with 8 bases in the middle.

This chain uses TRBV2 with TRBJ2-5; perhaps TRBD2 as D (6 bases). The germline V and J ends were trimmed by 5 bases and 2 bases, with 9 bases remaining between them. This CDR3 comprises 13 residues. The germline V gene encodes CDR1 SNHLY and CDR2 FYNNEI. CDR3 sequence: CASSRLEQETQYF. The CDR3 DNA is TGTGCCAGCAGTAGACTAGAACAAGAGACCCAGTACTTC.

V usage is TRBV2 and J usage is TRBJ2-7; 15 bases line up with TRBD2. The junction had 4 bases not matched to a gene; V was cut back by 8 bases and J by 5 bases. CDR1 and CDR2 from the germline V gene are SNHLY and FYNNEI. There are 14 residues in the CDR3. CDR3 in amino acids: CASGLAGGPHEQYF. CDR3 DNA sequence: TGTGCCAGCGGACTAGCGGGAGGGCCCCACGAGCAGTACTTC.

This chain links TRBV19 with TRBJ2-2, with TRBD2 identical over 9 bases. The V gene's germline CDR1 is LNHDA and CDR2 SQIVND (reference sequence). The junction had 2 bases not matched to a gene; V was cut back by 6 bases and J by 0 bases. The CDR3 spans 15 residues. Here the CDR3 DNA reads TGTGCCAGTAGCAGACTAGCGGCGAACACCGGGGAGCTGTTTTTT. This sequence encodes CASSRLAANTGELFF.

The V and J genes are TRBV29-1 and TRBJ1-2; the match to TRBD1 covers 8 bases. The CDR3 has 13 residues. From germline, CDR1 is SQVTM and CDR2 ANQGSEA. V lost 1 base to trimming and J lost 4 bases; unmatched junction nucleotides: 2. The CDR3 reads CSVEGRGPYGYTF. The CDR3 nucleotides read TGCAGCGTTGAAGGCAGGGGGCCCTATGGCTACACCTTC.

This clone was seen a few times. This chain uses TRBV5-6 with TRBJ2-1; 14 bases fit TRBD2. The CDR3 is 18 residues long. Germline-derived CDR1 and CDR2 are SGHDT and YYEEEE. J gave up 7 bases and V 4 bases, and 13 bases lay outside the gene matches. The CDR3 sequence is CASSVDRGLAGVGNEQFF. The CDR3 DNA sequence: TGTGCCAGCAGCGTAGACAGGGGACTAGCGGGAGTTGGGAATGAGCAGTTCTTC.

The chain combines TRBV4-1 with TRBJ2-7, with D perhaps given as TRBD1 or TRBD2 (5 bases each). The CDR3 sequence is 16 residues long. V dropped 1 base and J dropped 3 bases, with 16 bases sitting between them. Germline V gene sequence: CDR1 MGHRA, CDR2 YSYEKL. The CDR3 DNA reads TGCGCCAGCAGCCAAGGGGGGTGGGGAGAGGACTACGAGCAGTACTTC. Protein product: CASSQGGWGEDYEQYF.

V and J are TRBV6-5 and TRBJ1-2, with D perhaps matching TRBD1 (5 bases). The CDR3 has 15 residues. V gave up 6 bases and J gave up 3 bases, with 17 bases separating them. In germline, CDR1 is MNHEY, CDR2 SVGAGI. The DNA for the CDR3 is TGTGCCAGCAGCCTGTACGGGGGACGAGACTATGGCTACACCTTC. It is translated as CASSLYGGRDYGYTF.

CDR3 amino acids: CASSLGRGKETQYF. In DNA form, the CDR3 reads TGTGCCAGCAGCTTAGGTCGGGGTAAAGAGACCCAGTACTTC. This chain connects TRBV11-2 to TRBJ2-5; TRBD2 is a possible D gene (5 bases). The V end was cut by 1 base, the J end by 3 bases, with 9 bases between. Per the germline V gene, CDR1 is SGHAT and CDR2 is FQNNGV. The CDR3 runs to 14 residues.

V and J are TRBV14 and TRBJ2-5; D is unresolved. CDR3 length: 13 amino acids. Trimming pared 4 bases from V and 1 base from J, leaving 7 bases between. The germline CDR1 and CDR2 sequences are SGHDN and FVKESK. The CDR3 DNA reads TGTGCCAGCAGCCCCGGCCCCCAAGAGACCCAGTACTTC. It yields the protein CASSPGPQETQYF.

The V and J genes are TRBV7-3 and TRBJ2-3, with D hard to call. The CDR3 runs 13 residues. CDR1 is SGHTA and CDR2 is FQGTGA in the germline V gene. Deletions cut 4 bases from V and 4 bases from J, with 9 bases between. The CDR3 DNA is TGTGCCAGCAGCTCCGAAAAAGCAGATACGCAGTATTTT. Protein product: CASSSEKADTQYF.

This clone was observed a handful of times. The CDR3 DNA sequence: TGTGCCTGGAGTGTACTAGACGCTAGCAATCAGCCCCAGCATTTT. Its translation: CAWSVLDASNQPQHF. The chain links TRBV30 to TRBJ1-5, with no clear D. With 0 bases removed from V and 0 bases from J, the gap between germline ends came to 9 bases. The CDR3 is 15 residues long. Germline CDR1 reads GTSNPN; CDR2 reads SVGIG (reference sequence).

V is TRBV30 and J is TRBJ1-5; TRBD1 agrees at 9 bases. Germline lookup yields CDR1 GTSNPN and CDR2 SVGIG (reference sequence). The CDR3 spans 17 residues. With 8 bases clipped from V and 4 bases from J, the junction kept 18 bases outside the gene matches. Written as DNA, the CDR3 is TGTGCCCTGTCAAGGTACGGACAGGGGATCCGAAATCAGCCCCAGCATTTT. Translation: CALSRYGQGIRNQPQHF.

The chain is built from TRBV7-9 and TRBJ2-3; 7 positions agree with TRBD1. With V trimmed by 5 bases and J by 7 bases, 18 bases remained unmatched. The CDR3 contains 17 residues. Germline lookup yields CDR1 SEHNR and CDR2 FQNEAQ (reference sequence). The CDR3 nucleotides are TGTGCCAGCAGCCCGGGTAGCGACCCGGGACAGAAATATACGCAGTATTTT. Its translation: CASSPGSDPGQKYTQYF. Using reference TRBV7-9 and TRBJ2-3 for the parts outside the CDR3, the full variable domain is DTGVSQNPRHKITKRGQNVTFRCDPISEHNRLYWYRQTLGQGPEFLTYFQNEAQLEKSRLLSDRFSAERPKGSFSTLEIQRTEQGDSAMYLCASSPGSDPGQKYTQYFGPGTRLTVL.

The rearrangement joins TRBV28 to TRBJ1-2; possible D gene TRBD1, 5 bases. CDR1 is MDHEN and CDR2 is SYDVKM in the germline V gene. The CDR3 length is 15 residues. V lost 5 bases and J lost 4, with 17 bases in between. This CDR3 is CASSPTGGRGYGYTF. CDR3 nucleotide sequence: TGTGCCAGCAGTCCCACGGGGGGAAGGGGCTATGGCTACACCTTC.

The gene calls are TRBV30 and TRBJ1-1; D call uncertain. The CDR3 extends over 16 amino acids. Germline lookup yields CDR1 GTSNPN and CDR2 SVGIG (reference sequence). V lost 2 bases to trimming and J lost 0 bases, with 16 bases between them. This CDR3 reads CAWSIPETTVNTEAFF. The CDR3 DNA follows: TGTGCCTGGAGTATCCCCGAGACCACAGTGAACACTGAAGCTTTCTTT.

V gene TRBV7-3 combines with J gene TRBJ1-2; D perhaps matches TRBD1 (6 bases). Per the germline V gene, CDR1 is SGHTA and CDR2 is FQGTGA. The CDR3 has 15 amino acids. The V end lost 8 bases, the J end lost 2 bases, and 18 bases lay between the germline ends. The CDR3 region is CASGSSGAPNYGYTF. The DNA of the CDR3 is TGTGCCAGCGGGTCTTCAGGGGCACCAAACTATGGCTACACCTTC.

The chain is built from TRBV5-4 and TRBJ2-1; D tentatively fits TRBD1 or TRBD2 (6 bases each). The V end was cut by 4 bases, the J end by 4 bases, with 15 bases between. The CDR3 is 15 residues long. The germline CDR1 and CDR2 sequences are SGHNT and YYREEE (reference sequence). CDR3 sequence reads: CASSPGIGGYNEQFF. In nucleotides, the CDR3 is TGTGCCAGCAGCCCCGGGATAGGGGGGTACAATGAGCAGTTCTTC. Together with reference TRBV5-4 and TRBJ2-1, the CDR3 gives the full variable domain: ETGVTQSPTHLIKTRGQQVTLRCSSQSGHNTVSWYQQALGQGPQFIFQYYREEENGRGNFPPRFSGLQFPNYSSELNVNALELDDSALYLCASSPGIGGYNEQFFGPGTRLTVL.

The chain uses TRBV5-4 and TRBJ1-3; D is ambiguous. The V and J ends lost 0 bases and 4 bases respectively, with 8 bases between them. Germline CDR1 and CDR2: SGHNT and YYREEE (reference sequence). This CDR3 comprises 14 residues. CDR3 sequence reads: CASSLEAGGNTIYF. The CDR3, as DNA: TGTGCCAGCAGCTTGGAGGCAGGAGGAAACACCATATATTTT.

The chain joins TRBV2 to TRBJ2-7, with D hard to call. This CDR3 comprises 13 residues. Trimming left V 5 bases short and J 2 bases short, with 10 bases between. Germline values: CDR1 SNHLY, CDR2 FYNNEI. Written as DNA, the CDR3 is TGTGCCAGCAGTACTCTGGGGACCTACGAGCAGTACTTC. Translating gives CASSTLGTYEQYF.

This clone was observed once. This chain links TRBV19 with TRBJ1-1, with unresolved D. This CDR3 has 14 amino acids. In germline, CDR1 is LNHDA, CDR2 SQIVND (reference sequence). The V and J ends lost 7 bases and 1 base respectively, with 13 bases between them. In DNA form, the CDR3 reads TGTGCCAGTACCCGGAGTACCGCGAACACTGAAGCTTTCTTT. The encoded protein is CASTRSTANTEAFF. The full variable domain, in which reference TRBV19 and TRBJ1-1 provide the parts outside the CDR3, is DGGITQSPKYLFRKEGQNVTLSCEQNLNHDAMYWYRQDPGQGLRLIYYSQIVNDFQKGDIAEGYSVSREKKESFPLTVTSAQKNPTAFYLCASTRSTANTEAFFGQGTRLTVV.